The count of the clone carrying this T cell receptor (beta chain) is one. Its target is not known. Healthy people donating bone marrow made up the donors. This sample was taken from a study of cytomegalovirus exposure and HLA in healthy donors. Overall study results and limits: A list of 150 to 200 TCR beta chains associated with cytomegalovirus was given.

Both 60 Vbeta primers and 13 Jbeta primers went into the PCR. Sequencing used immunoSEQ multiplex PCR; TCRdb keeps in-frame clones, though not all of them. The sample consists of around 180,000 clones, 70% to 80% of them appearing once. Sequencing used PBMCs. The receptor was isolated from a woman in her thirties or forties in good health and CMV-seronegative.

The CDR3 DNA sequence: TGTGCCAGCAGCTCCCACGGGCGGGGGAGCACAGATACGCAGTATTTT. As protein: CASSSHGRGSTDTQYF. This chain uses TRBV5-6 with TRBJ2-3; the match to TRBD2 covers 7 bases. The CDR3 sequence is 16 residues long. Looked up from germline, CDR1 is SGHDT and CDR2 is YYEEEE. Trimming cost V 3 bases and J 0 bases; bases outside gene matches: 7.